This T cell receptor (beta chain) was identified in a study of CD8 T cells in Susac syndrome. The sequenced target, TCR beta, came from blood CD8+ and CD4+ T cells. The authors reverse transcribed roughly 0.5 to 1 ug RNA with random hexamers. Amplification of TCR beta CDR3 across 54 Vbeta and 13 Jbeta was performed with immunoSEQ multiplex PCR. TCRdb passed the immunoSEQ multiplex PCR reads through MiXCR, listing each CDR3 protein once. The table lists approximately 100,000 distinct CDR3 sequences, just under 95% of them singletons. The sequencing sample was made of CD8+ T cells from PBMCs. This receptor was taken from a human donor in good health.

CDR3 region: CASSLLAGVVTGELFF. DNA for the CDR3: TGCGCCAGCAGCTTGCTAGCGGGAGTCGTCACCGGGGAGCTGTTTTTT. This rearrangement joins TRBV5-1 to TRBJ2-2; 10 nucleotides align to TRBD2. Trimming cost V 1 base and J 4 bases; bases outside gene matches: 4. The CDR3 spans 16 residues. The germline V gene has CDR1 SGHRS and CDR2 YFSETQ.